Shown below are 19 T cell receptor beta chains from a single sample sequenced in a study of shared clonotypes between healthy human individuals. Libraries were prepared by immunoSEQ multiplex PCR; TCRdb keeps only in-frame clonotypes and omits some of them. The table has about 470,000 clones, around 79% seen once; the top ten hold 13%. Sample: PBMCs. The receptors derive from a woman between 35 and 50 years old in good health. Some clones in this sample may be carry-over from other donors' samples.

The CDR3 is CASSLAGPLGDTQYF. DNA for the CDR3: TGTGCCAGCAGCTTAGCGGGACCATTGGGGGATACGCAGTATTTT. The rearrangement links TRBV7-9 to TRBJ2-3, with D perhaps TRBD1 or TRBD2 (5 bases each). Looked up from germline, CDR1 is SEHNR and CDR2 is FQNEAQ (reference sequence). The CDR3 is 15 residues long. V lost 0 bases and J lost 6, with 13 bases in between. The complete variable domain, with remaining parts taken from reference TRBV7-9 and TRBJ2-3, reads DTGVSQNPRHKITKRGQNVTFRCDPISEHNRLYWYRQTLGQGPEFLTYFQNEAQLEKSRLLSDRFSAERPKGSFSTLEIQRTEQGDSAMYLCASSLAGPLGDTQYFGPGTRLTVL.

This clone appeared once. The chain employs TRBV28 and TRBJ2-7, with a possible D match to TRBD1 (6 bases). CDR1 is MDHEN, CDR2 SYDVKM, per germline. V was trimmed by 6 bases and J by 7 bases, leaving 13 bases between them. The CDR3 length is 12 residues. The CDR3 DNA follows: TGTGCCAGCAGCCCAAGGGGGTGGGAGCAGTACTTC. Protein sequence: CASSPRGWEQYF.

The genes are TRBV28 and TRBJ2-7; tentatively, D is TRBD2 (5 bases). The ends were cut back, 10 bases at V and 6 bases at J, with 16 bases in the middle. CDR3 size: 12 residues. Germline values: CDR1 MDHEN, CDR2 SYDVKM. As DNA, the CDR3 is TGTGCCATACGCCCCAGTGAGGGCGAGCAGTACTTC. As protein: CAIRPSEGEQYF.

The chain carries TRBV28 and TRBJ1-1; D gene unclear. Germline lookup yields CDR1 MDHEN and CDR2 SYDVKM. With 7 bases removed from V and 0 bases from J, the gap between germline ends came to 18 bases. The CDR3 has 16 residues. CDR3 amino acids: CASTKRASTLNTEAFF. The CDR3 nucleotides read TGTGCCAGCACCAAAAGGGCCAGTACCTTGAACACTGAAGCTTTCTTT.

The gene calls are TRBV6-1 and TRBJ1-2; no clear D. V was clipped by 3 bases and J by 4 bases, with 15 bases between them. CDR1 is MNHNS, CDR2 SASEGT, per germline. The CDR3 extends over 15 amino acids. The CDR3, as DNA: TGTGCCAGCAGTGAGTGGAGTGGACTTTCCTATGGCTACACCTTC. It codes for CASSEWSGLSYGYTF.

Comment on this clone: This sample includes further DNA sequences coding for the same CDR3. The chain combines TRBV2 with TRBJ2-5; D unclear. The germline V gene encodes CDR1 SNHLY and CDR2 FYNNEI. CDR3 size: 13 residues. V lost 7 bases to trimming and J lost 5 bases, with 14 bases between them. The CDR3 coding sequence is TGTGCCAGCATTAGAGGCTTGGGCGAGACCCAGTACTTC. Protein: CASIRGLGETQYF.

V usage is TRBV6-1 and J usage is TRBJ1-1; 7 positions match TRBD1. Looked up from germline, CDR1 is MNHNS and CDR2 is SASEGT. This CDR3 has 14 amino acids. J gave up 3 bases and V 5 bases, and 6 bases lay outside the gene matches. CDR3 region: CASSPRTGHTEAFF. For the CDR3, the DNA is TGTGCCAGCAGTCCTCGGACAGGACACACTGAAGCTTTCTTT.

The table lists this clone with a few counts. V usage is TRBV30 and J usage is TRBJ2-5, with a possible D match to TRBD2 (5 bases). The V gene's germline CDR1 is GTSNPN and CDR2 SVGIG (reference sequence). CDR3 length: 13 residues. V lost 2 bases, J lost 6 bases, and 13 bases lay in between. The chain's CDR3 is CAWSTGIGKTQYF. The DNA of the CDR3 is TGTGCCTGGAGTACGGGGATTGGGAAGACCCAGTACTTC.

This chain links TRBV5-1 with TRBJ2-6; D possibly corresponds to TRBD1 (6 bases). The CDR3 spans 15 residues. V was clipped by 6 bases and J by 3 bases, with 13 bases between them. Germline values: CDR1 SGHRS, CDR2 YFSETQ. CDR3 in DNA: TGCGCCAGCAACACCACAGGGAGTGGGGCCAACGTCCTGACTTTC. Protein: CASNTTGSGANVLTF.

The chain couples TRBV2 to TRBJ2-3; the D is unclear. Germline V gives CDR1 SNHLY, CDR2 FYNNEI. V lost 7 bases to trimming and J lost 0 bases, with 11 bases between them. CDR3 length equals 14 residues. CDR3 nucleotide sequence: TGTGCCAGCAACTCATTCTCTAGCACAGATACGCAGTATTTT. It translates to CASNSFSSTDTQYF. The whole variable domain, remainder taken from reference TRBV2 and TRBJ2-3, is EPEVTQTPSHQVTQMGQEVILRCVPISNHLYFYWYRQILGQKVEFLVSFYNNEISEKSEIFDDQFSVERPDGSNFTLKIRSTKLEDSAMYFCASNSFSSTDTQYFGPGTRLTVL.

V usage is TRBV29-1 and J usage is TRBJ2-3; the D gene is possibly TRBD2 (7 bases). Trimming left V 6 bases short and J 2 bases short, with 15 bases between. This CDR3 comprises 14 residues. CDR1 is SQVTM and CDR2 is ANQGSEA in the germline V gene. The CDR3 loop is CSVGGTWNTDTQYF. CDR3 DNA sequence: TGCAGCGTGGGGGGGACATGGAACACAGATACGCAGTATTTT.

This rearrangement joins TRBV7-3 to TRBJ2-7, with D perhaps assigned TRBD1 or TRBD2 (5 bases each). The V end lost 6 bases, the J end lost 4 bases, and 19 bases lay between the germline ends. There are 15 residues in the CDR3. Germline CDR1 is SGHTA and CDR2 is FQGTGA. CDR3: CASSLQGAPNYEQYF. CDR3 bases: TGTGCCAGCAGTCTCCAGGGAGCGCCAAATTACGAGCAGTACTTC.

This clone was counted many times. The CDR3 region is CASSEIPAWKYF. The CDR3 bases are TGTGCCAGCAGTGAGATCCCAGCTTGGAAGTACTTC. The V gene is TRBV2, the J gene TRBJ2-7; no firm D call. Germline V gene sequence: CDR1 SNHLY, CDR2 FYNNEI. V was pared by 3 bases and J by 11 bases, with 14 bases between. The length of the CDR3 is 12 residues.

The rearrangement links TRBV9 to TRBJ2-7; D is possibly TRBD2 (7 bases). The CDR3 totals 15 residues. The germline gives CDR1 SGDLS, CDR2 YYNGEE. V was shortened by 0 bases and J by 2 bases, with 12 bases between the two germline ends. This chain's CDR3 is CASSVGSGDTYEQYF. CDR3 sequence (DNA): TGTGCCAGCAGCGTAGGCAGCGGGGACACCTACGAGCAGTACTTC.

The CDR3 spells CASSFLGGRATDTQYF. The CDR3 DNA is TGTGCCAGCAGTTTTCTTGGAGGGAGGGCTACAGATACGCAGTATTTT. V gene TRBV27 combines with J gene TRBJ2-3; 7 positions match TRBD2. The CDR3 extends over 16 amino acids. With 3 bases clipped from V and 3 bases from J, the junction kept 9 bases outside the gene matches. Per germline, CDR1 MNHEY and CDR2 SMNVEV (reference sequence).

Only one count was recorded for this clone. The rearrangement links TRBV5-1 to TRBJ1-3; D unclear. Trimming took 5 bases from V and 3 from J, leaving 12 bases between them. The CDR3 runs to 14 residues. Germline values: CDR1 SGHRS, CDR2 YFSETQ. CDR3 DNA: TGCGCCAGCAGGTCGTGGGTAGATGGAAACACCATATATTTT. Amino acid sequence: CASRSWVDGNTIYF.

The chain combines TRBV18 with TRBJ1-3; the D gene is possibly TRBD1 (5 bases). Between the trimmed V and J ends, which lost 4 bases and 0 bases, there was a span of 10 bases. The CDR3 loop spans 15 amino acids. CDR1 and CDR2 from the germline V gene are KGHSH and LQKENI. The CDR3 sequence: CASSQLDSSGNTIYF. CDR3 bases: TGTGCCAGCTCACAACTCGACAGCTCTGGAAACACCATATATTTT.

In its sample, this clone was seen a few times. The gene calls are TRBV5-1 and TRBJ1-4; D may be TRBD1 (6 bases). V lost 4 bases, J lost 0 bases, and 10 bases lay in between. CDR3 length equals 15 residues. Germline loops: CDR1 SGHRS, CDR2 YFSETQ. In DNA form, the CDR3 reads TGCGCCAGCAGCACAGGGTCTTCAACTAATGAAAAACTGTTTTTT. Protein sequence: CASSTGSSTNEKLFF.

The V and J genes are TRBV30 and TRBJ1-6, with D possibly TRBD1 on 5 matching bases. Looked up from germline, CDR1 is GTSNPN and CDR2 is SVGIG (reference sequence). Trimming took 3 bases from V and 5 from J, leaving 11 bases between them. The CDR3 extends over 14 amino acids. CDR3 residues: CAWSPDINNSPLHF. CDR3 DNA sequence: TGTGCCTGGAGCCCGGACATCAATAATTCACCCCTCCACTTT.